These T cell receptor beta chains were read from a single sample in a study of cytomegalovirus exposure and HLA in healthy donors. Profiled with immunoSEQ multiplex PCR; TCRdb holds only in-frame clones, not every one. The sample consists of 100,000 to 150,000 clones, roughly 91% of them appearing once. Material: PBMCs. These receptors were obtained from a man aged 30 to 45 in good health and CMV-seronegative. Each CDR3 is given with its conserved first and last residue. Each record gives: J gene, D gene, clone size, V gene, CDR3 DNA, CDR3 protein. D genes are given only for firm matches. Size is stated for part of the rows, as once, few or many counts, or as a class when the clone is expanded.

J gene: TRBJ2-7
D gene: -
clone size: -
V gene: TRBV25-1
CDR3 DNA: TGTGCCAGCAGTGACTTCTCCTACGAGCAGTACTTC
CDR3 protein: CASSDFSYEQYF

J gene: TRBJ2-5
D gene: TRBD1
clone size: -
V gene: TRBV4-3
CDR3 DNA: TGCGCCAGCAGCCAAGATAGGGGGACAGGGTCAGAGACCCAGTACTTC
CDR3 protein: CASSQDRGTGSETQYF

J gene: TRBJ1-2
D gene: -
clone size: -
V gene: TRBV4-2
CDR3 DNA: TGTGCCAGCAGCCAAGATCAGACGGCGGGGCAGACCTTC
CDR3 protein: CASSQDQTAGQTF

J gene: TRBJ1-2
D gene: TRBD1
clone size: few
V gene: TRBV11-3
CDR3 DNA: TGTGCCAGCAGCCGCACAGGGGCCGTTGGCTACACCTTC
CDR3 protein: CASSRTGAVGYTF

J gene: TRBJ2-7
D gene: TRBD1
clone size: once
V gene: TRBV14
CDR3 DNA: TGTGCCAGCAGCCAAGGTTTTTCAGGGGGCTACGAGCAGTACTTC
CDR3 protein: CASSQGFSGGYEQYF

J gene: TRBJ1-1
D gene: TRBD1
clone size: -
V gene: TRBV7-8
CDR3 DNA: TGTGCCAGCAGCCATCCGCAGGGGGTAAGGACTGAAGCTTTCTTT
CDR3 protein: CASSHPQGVRTEAFF

J gene: TRBJ1-5
D gene: TRBD1
clone size: once
V gene: TRBV5-1
CDR3 DNA: TGCGCCAGCAGCTTGGGTCCGACAGGGATGAGCAATCAGCCCCAGCATTTT
CDR3 protein: CASSLGPTGMSNQPQHF

J gene: TRBJ1-2
D gene: -
clone size: many
V gene: TRBV7-9
CDR3 DNA: TGTGCCAGCAGCTTACTATCGGGGTTTGACTATGGCTACACCTTC
CDR3 protein: CASSLLSGFDYGYTF

J gene: TRBJ1-2
D gene: -
clone size: -
V gene: TRBV6-6
CDR3 DNA: TGTGCCAGCAGTTTGGACAGAGATAACTATGGCTACACCTTC
CDR3 protein: CASSLDRDNYGYTF

J gene: TRBJ1-2
D gene: -
clone size: -
V gene: TRBV29-1
CDR3 DNA: TGCAGCGTCACGACCGACACGAACTATGGCTACACCTTC
CDR3 protein: CSVTTDTNYGYTF

J gene: TRBJ1-1
D gene: TRBD1
clone size: -
V gene: TRBV6-5
CDR3 DNA: TGTGCCAGCAGTTACTTCCAGGGGGGGAACACTGAAGCTTTCTTT
CDR3 protein: CASSYFQGGNTEAFF

J gene: TRBJ2-7
D gene: -
clone size: -
V gene: TRBV2
CDR3 DNA: TGTGCCAGCAGTAGGCAGGCCTACGAGCAGTACTTC
CDR3 protein: CASSRQAYEQYF

J gene: TRBJ1-2
D gene: -
clone size: -
V gene: TRBV10-3
CDR3 DNA: TGTGCCATCAGTGATGGTCGCGGCTATGGCTACACCTTC
CDR3 protein: CAISDGRGYGYTF

J gene: TRBJ1-5
D gene: TRBD1
clone size: -
V gene: TRBV7-9
CDR3 DNA: TGTGCCAGCAGCTTAGGACAGGGACTTAGCAATCAGCCCCAGCATTTT
CDR3 protein: CASSLGQGLSNQPQHF

J gene: TRBJ2-4
D gene: TRBD2
clone size: -
V gene: TRBV6-5
CDR3 DNA: TGTGCCAGCAGCCCAGGGACTAGCGCAAACATTCAGTACTTC
CDR3 protein: CASSPGTSANIQYF

J gene: TRBJ2-7
D gene: TRBD1
clone size: -
V gene: TRBV13
CDR3 DNA: TGTGCCAGCAGCTTAGTGGGCAGGGGGCGATCCTACGAGCAGTACTTC
CDR3 protein: CASSLVGRGRSYEQYF

J gene: TRBJ2-1
D gene: TRBD2
clone size: few
V gene: TRBV11-2
CDR3 DNA: TGTGCCAGCAGCCTGTCTGCGGGGGGGCTTTATAATGAGCAGTTCTTC
CDR3 protein: CASSLSAGGLYNEQFF

J gene: TRBJ2-5
D gene: TRBD2
clone size: -
V gene: TRBV4-2
CDR3 DNA: TGTGCCAGCAGCGCAAGCGGGGGTCAAGAGACCCAGTACTTC
CDR3 protein: CASSASGGQETQYF

J gene: TRBJ1-5
D gene: -
clone size: -
V gene: TRBV28
CDR3 DNA: TGTGCCAGCACCCGCCGGGATAGCAATCAGCCCCAGCATTTT
CDR3 protein: CASTRRDSNQPQHF

J gene: TRBJ2-7
D gene: -
clone size: -
V gene: TRBV7-2
CDR3 DNA: TGTGCCAGCAGCCCCCGGGACACTTCCTACGAGCAGTACTTC
CDR3 protein: CASSPRDTSYEQYF

J gene: TRBJ2-7
D gene: -
clone size: -
V gene: TRBV5-1
CDR3 DNA: TGCGCCAGCCGAACCGGGACTCCAGCCTACGAGCAGTACTTC
CDR3 protein: CASRTGTPAYEQYF

J gene: TRBJ1-3
D gene: -
clone size: -
V gene: TRBV10-3
CDR3 DNA: TGTGCCATCGGAGGGTCCTCTGGAAACACCATATATTTT
CDR3 protein: CAIGGSSGNTIYF

J gene: TRBJ2-7
D gene: -
clone size: few
V gene: TRBV4-1
CDR3 DNA: TGCGCCAGCAGCCACGCACAGTCCTACGAGCAGTACTTC
CDR3 protein: CASSHAQSYEQYF

J gene: TRBJ1-2
D gene: -
clone size: -
V gene: TRBV4-3
CDR3 DNA: TGCGCCAGCACCCCCGAACAGGACTACTTAGCTAACTATGGCTACACCTTC
CDR3 protein: CASTPEQDYLANYGYTF

J gene: TRBJ2-7
D gene: -
clone size: -
V gene: TRBV4-1
CDR3 DNA: TGCGCCAGCAGCCAAGGGGGCAACTACGAGCAGTACTTC
CDR3 protein: CASSQGGNYEQYF

J gene: TRBJ1-6
D gene: -
clone size: -
V gene: TRBV28
CDR3 DNA: TGTGCCAGCCATCCGTCCCCACTGAGCTCCTATAATTCACCCCTCCACTTT
CDR3 protein: CASHPSPLSSYNSPLHF

J gene: TRBJ1-1
D gene: -
clone size: once
V gene: TRBV29-1
CDR3 DNA: TGCAGCGTTACGACCTCGGGGACTGAAGCTTTCTTT
CDR3 protein: CSVTTSGTEAFF

J gene: TRBJ2-7
D gene: TRBD2
clone size: -
V gene: TRBV2
CDR3 DNA: TGTGCCAGCATGAAGCGGGGGTCCTCTCGGGAGCAGTACTTC
CDR3 protein: CASMKRGSSREQYF

J gene: TRBJ2-6
D gene: -
clone size: once
V gene: TRBV5-6
CDR3 DNA: TGTGCCAGCAGCTACTCCCAGGCCTCTGGGGCCAACGTCCTGACTTTC
CDR3 protein: CASSYSQASGANVLTF

J gene: TRBJ2-2
D gene: -
clone size: -
V gene: TRBV13
CDR3 DNA: TGTGCCAGCAGCTCCGAGAACCCGAGAGGCACCGGGGAGCTGTTTTTT
CDR3 protein: CASSSENPRGTGELFF

J gene: TRBJ1-5
D gene: -
clone size: once
V gene: TRBV4-2
CDR3 DNA: TGTGCCAGCAGCCAAGAAGTAGGAGGAATTGATCAGCCCCAGCATTTT
CDR3 protein: CASSQEVGGIDQPQHF

J gene: TRBJ1-1
D gene: TRBD1
clone size: -
V gene: TRBV5-1
CDR3 DNA: TGCGCCAGCAGCTTGTGGGGGGCGACAGGGGCTCCGGATGCCACTGAAGCTTTCTTT
CDR3 protein: CASSLWGATGAPDATEAFF

J gene: TRBJ2-7
D gene: -
clone size: -
V gene: TRBV27
CDR3 DNA: TGTGCCAGCAGTTCCACGGGAGCTACCTACGAGCAGTACTTC
CDR3 protein: CASSSTGATYEQYF

J gene: TRBJ2-3
D gene: TRBD2
clone size: -
V gene: TRBV6-6
CDR3 DNA: TGTGCCAGCAGACGGACGGGGGGAACAGATACGCAGTATTTT
CDR3 protein: CASRRTGGTDTQYF

J gene: TRBJ2-5
D gene: -
clone size: -
V gene: TRBV6-5
CDR3 DNA: TGTGCCAGCAGTGGGACATTCCAAGAGACCCAGTACTTC
CDR3 protein: CASSGTFQETQYF

J gene: TRBJ2-3
D gene: TRBD2
clone size: -
V gene: TRBV5-4
CDR3 DNA: TGTGCCAGCAGCTTCGAGCGGGGGAGCACAGATACGCAGTATTTT
CDR3 protein: CASSFERGSTDTQYF

J gene: TRBJ1-3
D gene: TRBD1
clone size: -
V gene: TRBV6-5
CDR3 DNA: TGTGCCAGCAGTTACGGACAGGCAGGAAACACCATATATTTT
CDR3 protein: CASSYGQAGNTIYF

J gene: TRBJ1-5
D gene: -
clone size: -
V gene: TRBV4-1
CDR3 DNA: TGCGCCAGCAGCCTTTTCGGTGCCGGAGACAATCAGCCCCAGCATTTT
CDR3 protein: CASSLFGAGDNQPQHF

J gene: TRBJ1-1
D gene: -
clone size: -
V gene: TRBV5-8
CDR3 DNA: TGTGCCAGCAGCTCTAGACAGGTCCGTCGGCCTTTGAACACTGAAGCTTTCTTT
CDR3 protein: CASSSRQVRRPLNTEAFF

J gene: TRBJ2-1
D gene: TRBD2
clone size: -
V gene: TRBV4-1
CDR3 DNA: TGCGCCAGCAGCCAAAGCAGCGGGGGGGGCTATGAGCAGTTCTTC
CDR3 protein: CASSQSSGGGYEQFF

J gene: TRBJ1-2
D gene: -
clone size: few
V gene: TRBV7-9
CDR3 DNA: TGTGCCAGCAGCTCGCAAACAGGGTCGAGAGGGGATGGCTACACCTTC
CDR3 protein: CASSSQTGSRGDGYTF

J gene: TRBJ2-7
D gene: TRBD1
clone size: -
V gene: TRBV19
CDR3 DNA: TGTGCCAGTAGCCCGGGACAGGGACCCTACGAGCAGTACTTC
CDR3 protein: CASSPGQGPYEQYF

J gene: TRBJ1-2
D gene: -
clone size: -
V gene: TRBV19
CDR3 DNA: TGTGCCAGCCTGGACAGCTATGGCTACACCTTC
CDR3 protein: CASLDSYGYTF

J gene: TRBJ1-2
D gene: TRBD1
clone size: -
V gene: TRBV28
CDR3 DNA: TGTGCCAGCAGTTCGAACCATCCCGGGACAGGGTTTCATAACTATGGCTACACCTTC
CDR3 protein: CASSSNHPGTGFHNYGYTF

J gene: TRBJ1-2
D gene: TRBD1
clone size: -
V gene: TRBV5-6
CDR3 DNA: TGTGCCAGCAGCTCGGCCGGGACAGGGGTTTCCTATGGCTACACCTTC
CDR3 protein: CASSSAGTGVSYGYTF

J gene: TRBJ1-5
D gene: -
clone size: -
V gene: TRBV6-1
CDR3 DNA: TGTGCCAGCAGTGATGGGGCGGAGGGGCAGCCCCAGCATTTT
CDR3 protein: CASSDGAEGQPQHF

J gene: TRBJ2-1
D gene: -
clone size: -
V gene: TRBV6-5
CDR3 DNA: TGTGCCAGCAGTGCCGACAGGAGCTCCTACAATGAGCAGTTCTTC
CDR3 protein: CASSADRSSYNEQFF

J gene: TRBJ1-1
D gene: -
clone size: -
V gene: TRBV7-2
CDR3 DNA: TGTGCCAGCAGTAAACCAACAGGGAACACTGAAGCTTTCTTT
CDR3 protein: CASSKPTGNTEAFF

J gene: TRBJ2-7
D gene: -
clone size: -
V gene: TRBV5-6
CDR3 DNA: TGTGCCAGCAGCTTGCTGGACAGATCCTACGAGCAGTACTTC
CDR3 protein: CASSLLDRSYEQYF

J gene: TRBJ2-7
D gene: TRBD1
clone size: -
V gene: TRBV4-2
CDR3 DNA: TGTGCCAGCAGCCAGGAGGGACAGGGGCGGTACGAGCAGTACTTC
CDR3 protein: CASSQEGQGRYEQYF

J gene: TRBJ2-3
D gene: TRBD2
clone size: -
V gene: TRBV7-8
CDR3 DNA: TGTGCCAGCAGCTTAGACTGGACTAGCGGGGAAGCTTCAGATACGCAGTATTTT
CDR3 protein: CASSLDWTSGEASDTQYF

J gene: TRBJ1-4
D gene: -
clone size: -
V gene: TRBV7-2
CDR3 DNA: TGTGCCAGCAGCTTAATACCGGATGTCTGGGGCAATGAAAAACTGTTTTTT
CDR3 protein: CASSLIPDVWGNEKLFF

J gene: TRBJ1-1
D gene: -
clone size: -
V gene: TRBV5-4
CDR3 DNA: TGTGCCAGCAGCCTGGACGGCGTCAGGGGAGCTTTCTTT
CDR3 protein: CASSLDGVRGAFF